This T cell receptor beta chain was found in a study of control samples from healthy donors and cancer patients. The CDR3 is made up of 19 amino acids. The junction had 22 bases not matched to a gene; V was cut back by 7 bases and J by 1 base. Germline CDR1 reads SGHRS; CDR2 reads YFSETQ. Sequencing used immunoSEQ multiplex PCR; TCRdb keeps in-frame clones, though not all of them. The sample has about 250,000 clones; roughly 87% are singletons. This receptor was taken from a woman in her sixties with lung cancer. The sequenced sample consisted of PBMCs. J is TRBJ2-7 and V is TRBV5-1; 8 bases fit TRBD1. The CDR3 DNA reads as TGCGCCAGCGGCTCCCCTCGATTCTATGGACAGGGTGAATCCTACGAGCAGTACTTC. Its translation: CASGSPRFYGQGESYEQYF.